Listed below are T cell receptor beta chains from one sample, sequenced in a study of CD8 T cells in ankylosing spondylitis. Each CDR3 protein gets one entry after TCRdb re-called the 5' RACE reads with MiXCR. Of about 89,000 distinct CDR3 sequences in the sample, 25% to 35% were seen once. The source material was blood, either unsorted or a sorted T cell fraction (not recorded which). These receptors all come from a male donor with ankylosing spondylitis or in good health (not recorded which). Each CDR3 is given with its conserved first and last residue. The D gene is left open where the match is weak. Clone size is stated in some rows and not others, as once, few, many or a class when expanded.

v_call	d_call	j_call	clone_size	cdr3_nt	cdr3_aa
TRBV15	-	TRBJ2-7	few	TGTGCCACCAGCAGAGAGGCCAGTACCTACGAGCAGTACTTC	CATSREASTYEQYF
TRBV6-1	TRBD1	TRBJ1-5	many	TGTGCCAGCAGTGGGGACAGGCCAAACCCCCTCAATCAGCCCCAGCATTTT	CASSGDRPNPLNQPQHF
TRBV3-1	-	TRBJ1-1	few	TGTGCCAGCAGCCAGCAGGGGATTAACACTGAAGCTTTCTTT	CASSQQGINTEAFF
TRBV7-2	-	TRBJ1-1	-	TGTGCCAGCAGCTTAGTGGGGCCAGTGAACACTGAAGCTTTCTTT	CASSLVGPVNTEAFF
TRBV11-2	-	TRBJ2-7	few	TGTGCCAGCAGCTTAGCGACTATCTACGAGCAGTACTTC	CASSLATIYEQYF
TRBV20-1	TRBD2	TRBJ2-5	many	TGCAGTGCTCTCCGGACTAGAAAAGAGACCCAGTACTTC	CSALRTRKETQYF
TRBV29-1	TRBD2	TRBJ2-5	few	TGCAGCGTCCACCGACTAGCGGGGAGCCAAGAGACCCAGTACTTC	CSVHRLAGSQETQYF
TRBV15	-	TRBJ1-4	few	TGTGCCACCAGCGGGCAGCGGGGGTATGAAAAACTGTTTTTT	CATSGQRGYEKLFF
TRBV12-3/TRBV12-4	TRBD1	TRBJ1-1	few	TGTGCCAGCAGCATGCGCAGGGGGCTGAACACTGAAGCTTTCTTT	CASSMRRGLNTEAFF
TRBV20-1	TRBD2	TRBJ2-5	many	TGCAGTGCTAGAACCCTCCGGCTAGCGGGGGACGAGACCCAGTACTTC	CSARTLRLAGDETQYF
TRBV28	TRBD1	TRBJ1-5	few	TGTGCCAGCAGTTTACAAAGACAGGGGAGTGAGCCCCAGCATTTT	CASSLQRQGSEPQHF
TRBV20-1	-	TRBJ2-5	-	TGCAGTGCTAGAGAGATGGGACGGGAACAAGAGACCCAGTACTTC	CSAREMGREQETQYF
TRBV29-1	TRBD2	TRBJ2-2	few	TGCAGCGGTGGGGGGGGACCAGACACCGGGGAGCTGTTTTTT	CSGGGGPDTGELFF
TRBV5-1	TRBD1	TRBJ1-1	few	TGCGCCAGCAGCTTCGGTCCGGGACAGGATCAGTCTGAAGCTTTCTTT	CASSFGPGQDQSEAFF
TRBV18	TRBD1	TRBJ1-2	-	TGTGCCAGCTCTGAGGGGACAGACATCTATGGCTACACCTTC	CASSEGTDIYGYTF
TRBV7-2	-	TRBJ1-2	many	TGTGCCAGCAGCTTAGGTCACGGGGCTAACTATGGCTACACCTTC	CASSLGHGANYGYTF
TRBV20-1	-	TRBJ2-3	-	TGCAGTGCCCCAACCAAACACGGACGAGATACGCAGTATTTT	CSAPTKHGRDTQYF
TRBV5-1	-	TRBJ2-1	few	TGCGCCAGCAGCCGAAATTATCTCTACAATGAGCAGTTCTTC	CASSRNYLYNEQFF
TRBV5-1	-	TRBJ2-1	-	TGCGCCAGCAGCGGGATCTCCTACAATGAGCAGTTCTTC	CASSGISYNEQFF
TRBV20-1	-	TRBJ2-1	-	TGCAGTGCGGCGGACCAATACAATGAGCAGTTCTTC	CSAADQYNEQFF
TRBV6-1	-	TRBJ2-7	few	TGTGCCAGCAGTGAACCATACCTCTCCTCCTACGAGCAGTACTTC	CASSEPYLSSYEQYF
TRBV10-3	-	TRBJ1-1	-	TGTGCCATCAGTGGAGGGAGGGGACACACTGAAGCTTTCTTT	CAISGGRGHTEAFF
TRBV10-3	-	TRBJ1-6	many	TGTGCCACCTCAGGGGAGTCAGTGGATTCACCCCTCCACTTT	CATSGESVDSPLHF
TRBV11-2	TRBD1	TRBJ2-5	many	TGTGCCAGCAGCTCCGCAGGGGGCGAGGAGGAGACCCAGTACTTC	CASSSAGGEEETQYF
TRBV5-6	TRBD1	TRBJ1-5	few	TGTGCCAGCAGCAAAGGACAGGGTAATAGCAATCAGCCCCAGCATTTT	CASSKGQGNSNQPQHF
TRBV6-4	-	TRBJ2-1	few	TGTGCCAGCAGTCCATACACAGGGGATCTCTCATACTGGAGGGTTCGGGAAAAAGAAGAGCAGTTCTTC	CASSPYTGDLSYWRVREKEEQFF
TRBV2	-	TRBJ2-5	-	TGTGCCAGCAGTGAAGGGTCACAAGAGACCCAGTACTTC	CASSEGSQETQYF
TRBV20-1	-	TRBJ1-3	-	TGCAGTGCTAGAGAGACTAAGACAGGTGGCATATATTTT	CSARETKTGGIYF
TRBV20-1	TRBD1	TRBJ1-5	-	TGCAGTGCTAACCGGGACAGGGACCGCAATCAGCCCCAGCATTTT	CSANRDRDRNQPQHF
TRBV5-1	-	TRBJ2-1	many	TGCGCCAGCAGCTTGCGGTTAGAGTGGCACAATGAGCAGTTCTTC	CASSLRLEWHNEQFF
TRBV5-6	TRBD2	TRBJ2-3	-	TGTGCCAGCAGCTTGGGGGGACTAGCGCTTTCGAGGGATACGCAGTATTTT	CASSLGGLALSRDTQYF
TRBV20-1	-	TRBJ2-1	-	TGCAGTGCTAGGCGGGACTACAATGAGCAGTTCTTC	CSARRDYNEQFF
TRBV5-1	-	TRBJ2-3	-	TGCGCCAGCATCACAATTAACACAGATACGCAGTATTTT	CASITINTDTQYF
TRBV20-1	-	TRBJ1-1	-	TGCAGTGCCCCTATTTCAGGGAGAGTGAACACTGAAGCTTTCTTT	CSAPISGRVNTEAFF
TRBV30	-	TRBJ2-5	-	TGTGCCTGGAGTGGGCGGAAAGGATTAGGGGAGACCCAGTACTTC	CAWSGRKGLGETQYF
TRBV7-2	-	TRBJ1-2	-	TGTGCCAGCAGCTTTCCTGCTGTGAACTATGGCTACACCTTC	CASSFPAVNYGYTF
TRBV7-7	TRBD2	TRBJ2-3	-	TGTGCCAGCAGCTCGAGCGGGGCTAGCACAGATACGCAGTATTTT	CASSSSGASTDTQYF